This T cell receptor beta chain comes out of a study of molecular identifiers for immune sequencing clone quantification. Looking at the study overall: In replicates, the authors split RNA from about 20,000 or 100,000 naive CD8 cells five ways and sequenced four.

Previously described methods and listed TCR primers produced bulk TCR libraries. Each CDR3 protein gets one entry after TCRdb re-called the PCR reads with MiXCR. The sample holds under 800,000 distinct CDR3 sequences, 25% seen once. This CDR3 is built from 12 residues. V gave up 4 bases and J gave up 5 bases, with 8 bases separating them. Germline V gene data show CDR1 as MGHRA and CDR2 as YSYEKL. This clonotype was recorded a few times. This sequence was found in a human donor in good health. Some libraries in this study had Jurkat cell RNA spiked in. The sample comprised naive CD8+ T cells from blood, with Jurkat cell RNA spiked in. Subset reported: FACS-sorted CD8+CD4-CCR7+CD45RA+ naive T cells. The chain carries TRBV4-1 and TRBJ1-1; D might be TRBD1 (5 bases). The CDR3 here is CASSRRGTEAFF. The CDR3 nucleotides read TGCGCCAGCAGCCGTAGGGGAACTGAAGCTTTCTTT.